The T cell receptor beta chain under discussion was sequenced for a study of post-analysis software for immune sequencing data. Whole-study findings and limits: About five TRBV segments occurring more often in patients than controls included TRBV5-6, TRBV5-1 and TRBV20-1.

Incorporated into the TCR beta cDNA libraries were unique molecular identifiers, which served to reduce PCR and sequencing biases. TCRdb ran MiXCR on the PCR reads and lists one entry per CDR3 protein. Here the sample spans about 800,000 distinct CDR3 sequences, 25% to 30% being singletons. This CDR3 is 14 amino acids long. Germline V gives CDR1 MNHNY, CDR2 SVGAGI (reference sequence). V gave up 2 bases and J gave up 3 bases, with 9 bases separating them. A few counts support this clonotype. Its antigen is not identified. The chain uses TRBV6-6 and TRBJ2-3; the D gene could be TRBD1 or TRBD2 (5 bases each). The source material was blood. This clonotype originated in a girl aged 5 to 17 with multiple sclerosis. This CDR3 is CASSYHEGTDTQYF. In nucleotides, the CDR3 is TGTGCCAGCAGTTACCACGAGGGGACAGATACGCAGTATTTT.